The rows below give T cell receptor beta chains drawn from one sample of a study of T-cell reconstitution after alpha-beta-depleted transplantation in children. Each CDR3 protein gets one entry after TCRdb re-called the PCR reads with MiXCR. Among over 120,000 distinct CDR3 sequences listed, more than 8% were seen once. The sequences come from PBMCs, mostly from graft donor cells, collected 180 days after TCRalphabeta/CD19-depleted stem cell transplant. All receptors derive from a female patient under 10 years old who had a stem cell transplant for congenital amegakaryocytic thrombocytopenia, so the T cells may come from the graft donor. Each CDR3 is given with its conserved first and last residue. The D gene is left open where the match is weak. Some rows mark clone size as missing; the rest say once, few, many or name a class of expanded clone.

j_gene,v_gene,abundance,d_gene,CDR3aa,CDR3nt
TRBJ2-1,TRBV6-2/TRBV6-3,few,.,CASSYSPQGTANYEQFF,TGTGCCAGCAGTTACTCGCCCCAAGGGACCGCTAATTATGAGCAGTTCTTC
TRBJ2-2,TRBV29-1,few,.,CSVQVIGELFF,TGCAGCGTTCAGGTTATCGGGGAGCTGTTTTTT
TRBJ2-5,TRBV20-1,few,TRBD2,CSGSSGGKQETQYF,TGCAGCGGATCTAGCGGGGGAAAACAAGAGACCCAGTACTTC
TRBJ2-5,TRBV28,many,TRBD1,CASSSLTGTGWRQETQYF,TGTGCCAGCAGTTCCCTCACCGGGACAGGGTGGCGGCAAGAGACCCAGTACTTC
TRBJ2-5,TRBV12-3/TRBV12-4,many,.,CASTRAQETQYF,TGTGCCAGCACCAGGGCACAAGAGACCCAGTACTTC
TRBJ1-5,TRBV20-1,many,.,CSARGPLGENQPQHF,TGCAGTGCTAGAGGGCCCCTTGGGGAGAATCAGCCCCAGCATTTT
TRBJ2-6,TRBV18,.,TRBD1,CASSPIRDRMGRSGANVLTF,TGTGCCAGCTCGCCAATTCGGGACAGGATGGGACGCTCTGGGGCCAACGTCCTGACTTTC
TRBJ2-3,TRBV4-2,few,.,CASSQVSLAALGSDTQYF,TGTGCCAGCAGCCAAGTATCCTTAGCGGCCCTCGGCTCAGATACGCAGTATTTT
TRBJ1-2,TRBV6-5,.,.,CASSYSGSQGGGYTF,TGTGCCAGCAGTTACTCGGGATCTCAGGGTGGAGGCTACACCTTC
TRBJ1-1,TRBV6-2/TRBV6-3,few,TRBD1,CASVRTGLYNPEAFF,TGTGCCAGCGTACGGACAGGGCTTTATAACCCTGAAGCTTTCTTT
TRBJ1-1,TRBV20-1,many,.,CSGQENTEAFF,TGCAGTGGACAGGAGAACACTGAAGCTTTCTTT
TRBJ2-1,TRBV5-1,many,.,CASSPMNQYNEQFF,TGCGCCAGCAGCCCTATGAACCAATACAATGAGCAGTTCTTC
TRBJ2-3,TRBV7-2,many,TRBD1,CASSGWTGKTDTQYF,TGTGCCAGCAGCGGCTGGACAGGGAAGACAGATACGCAGTATTTT